The present T cell receptor (beta chain) was sequenced within a study of blood T cells in healthy people across ages. As for the study in general: About one barcoded beta molecule was captured per two T cells (by template switching).

Findings and caveats of the study: Strong correlation existed between TCR beta diversity and naive T cell percentage.

Primed by a sample-barcoded 5' primer and a J-beta primer mix, a second PCR proceeded for roughly 6 to 12 cycles. TCRdb fed the 5' RACE reads into MiXCR, producing one record per CDR3 protein. The data hold roughly 830,000 distinct CDR3 sequences, with around 68% observed a single time. Germline values: CDR1 MDHEN, CDR2 SYDVKM. There are 12 residues in the CDR3. V dropped 7 bases and J dropped 8 bases, with 11 bases sitting between them. Concerning this clonotype: Its target is not known.

The source is a young man in good health. This chain links TRBV28 with TRBJ1-4, with D uncertain. Input material: blood. CDR3 sequence (DNA): TGTGCCAGCACCCAGTGGGGAGAAAAACTGTTTTTT. Amino acid sequence: CASTQWGEKLFF.